Sequencing of this T cell receptor beta chain was carried out in a study of OX40 agonist ivuxolimab in advanced cancers. Whole-study context: Treatment of patients was with ivuxolimab, an agonistic anti-OX40 (CD134) antibody. Treatment received earlier with anti-PD-1, anti-PD-L1 or anti-CTLA-4 agents was allowed, and approximately 44% had some. Findings and limits, study-wide: In a subset of nonresponders, normalized T-cell clonal expansion was also low.

Repertoires were generated with immunoSEQ multiplex PCR, while TCRdb's copy carries only in-frame clones and drops some. The sample has 25,000 to 30,000 clones; around nine tenths are singletons. The CDR3 is 16 residues long. Germline V gene sequence: CDR1 MNHNY, CDR2 SVGAGI (reference sequence). Trimming took 4 bases from V and 0 from J, leaving 13 bases between them. A single count supports this clone. Its antigen is unidentified. The sequenced sample was CD4+ or CD8+ T cells sorted from blood, obtained in a trial of the OX40 agonist ivuxolimab. The V call is TRBV6-6, the J call TRBJ1-3, with D maybe TRBD1 (6 bases). This TCR came from an adult with an advanced solid tumor such as melanoma, head and neck, liver or kidney cancer. CDR3 bases: TGTGCCAGCAGTTTCGCCAGGGGCTTCTCTGGAAACACCATATATTTT. Encoded protein: CASSFARGFSGNTIYF.